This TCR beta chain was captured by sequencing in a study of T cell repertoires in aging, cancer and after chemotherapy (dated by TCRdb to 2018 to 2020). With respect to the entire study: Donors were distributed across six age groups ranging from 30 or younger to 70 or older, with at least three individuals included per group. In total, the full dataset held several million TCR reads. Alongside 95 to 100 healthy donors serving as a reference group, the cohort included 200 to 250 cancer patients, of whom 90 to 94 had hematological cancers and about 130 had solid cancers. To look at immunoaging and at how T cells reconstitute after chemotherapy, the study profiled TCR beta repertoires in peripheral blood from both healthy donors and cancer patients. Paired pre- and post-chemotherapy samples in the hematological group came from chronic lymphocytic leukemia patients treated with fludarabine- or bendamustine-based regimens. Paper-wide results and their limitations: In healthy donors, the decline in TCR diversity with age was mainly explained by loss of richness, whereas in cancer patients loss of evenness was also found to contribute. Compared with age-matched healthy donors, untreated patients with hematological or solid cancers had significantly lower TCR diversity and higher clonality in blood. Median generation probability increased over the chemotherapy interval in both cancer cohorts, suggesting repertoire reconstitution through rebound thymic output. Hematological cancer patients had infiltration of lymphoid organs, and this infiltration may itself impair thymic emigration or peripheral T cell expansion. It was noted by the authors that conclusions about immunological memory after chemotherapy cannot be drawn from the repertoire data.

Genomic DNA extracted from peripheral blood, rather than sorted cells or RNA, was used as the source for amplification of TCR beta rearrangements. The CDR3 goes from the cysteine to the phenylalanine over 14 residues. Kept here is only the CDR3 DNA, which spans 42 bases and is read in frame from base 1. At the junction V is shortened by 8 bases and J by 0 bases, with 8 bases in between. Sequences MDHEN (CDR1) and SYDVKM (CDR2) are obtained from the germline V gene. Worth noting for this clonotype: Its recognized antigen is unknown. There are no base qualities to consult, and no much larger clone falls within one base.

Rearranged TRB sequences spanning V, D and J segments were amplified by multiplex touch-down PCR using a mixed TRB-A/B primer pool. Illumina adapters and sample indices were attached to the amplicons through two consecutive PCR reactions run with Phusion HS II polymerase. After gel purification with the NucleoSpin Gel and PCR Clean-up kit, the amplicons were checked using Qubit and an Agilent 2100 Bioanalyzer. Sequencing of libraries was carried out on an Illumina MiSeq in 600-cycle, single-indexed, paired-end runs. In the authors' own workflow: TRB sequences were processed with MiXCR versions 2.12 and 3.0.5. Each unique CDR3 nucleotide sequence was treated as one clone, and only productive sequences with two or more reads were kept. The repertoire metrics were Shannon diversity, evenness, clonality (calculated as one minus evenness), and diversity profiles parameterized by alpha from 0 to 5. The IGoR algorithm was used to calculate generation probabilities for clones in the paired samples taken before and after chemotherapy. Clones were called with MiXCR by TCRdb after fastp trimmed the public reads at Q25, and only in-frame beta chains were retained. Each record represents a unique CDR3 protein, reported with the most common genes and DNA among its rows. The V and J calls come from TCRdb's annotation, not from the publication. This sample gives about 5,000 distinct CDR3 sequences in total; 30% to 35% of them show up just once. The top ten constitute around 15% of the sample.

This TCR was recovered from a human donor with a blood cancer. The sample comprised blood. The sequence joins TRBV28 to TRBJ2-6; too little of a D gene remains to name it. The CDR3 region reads CASRRLSGANVLTF. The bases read TGTGCCAGCCGCCGTCTCTCTGGGGCCAACGTCCTGACTTTC.